These 23 T cell receptor beta chains share one sample of origin, sequenced in a study of blood T cell repertoires in COVID-19. Assay used: immunoSEQ multiplex PCR; TCRdb lists only in-frame clones, some missing. This sample has roughly 200,000 clones, with 85% to 90% found just once. Material for sequencing was peripheral blood. The receptors derive from a man in his 60s with acute or convalescent COVID-19.

The CDR3, as DNA: TGTGCCAGCAGTCTACCGGGACAGGGTGTCTGGTCACCCCTCCACTTT. Protein: CASSLPGQGVWSPLHF. This chain uses TRBV28 with TRBJ1-6; 9 bases fit TRBD1. The CDR3 has 16 amino acids. The junction had 12 bases not matched to a gene; V was cut back by 5 bases and J by 10 bases. CDR1 MDHEN and CDR2 SYDVKM come from the germline V gene.

The chain combines TRBV7-9 with TRBJ1-4; D gene uncertain. V was pared by 1 base and J by 7 bases, with 13 bases between. Germline V lookup: CDR1 SEHNR, CDR2 FQNEAQ (reference sequence). CDR3 length: 15 amino acids. The CDR3 protein is CASSLGAASGEKLFF. The CDR3 bases are TGTGCCAGCAGCTTAGGAGCAGCGTCGGGTGAAAAACTGTTTTTT.

The chain employs TRBV5-8 and TRBJ1-1; the match to TRBD1 covers 9 bases. CDR3 size: 16 residues. Germline V gene sequence: CDR1 SGHTS, CDR2 YDEGEE. V shed 4 bases and J 0 bases; nucleotides not matched to a gene: 7. CDR3 DNA: TGTGCCAGCAGCAAGGGGACAGGGCGCGTGAACACTGAAGCTTTCTTT. Translation gives CASSKGTGRVNTEAFF.

This chain connects TRBV5-5 to TRBJ1-3, with D perhaps matching TRBD1 (5 bases). Germline V gene lookup returns CDR1 SGHKS and CDR2 YYEKEE (reference sequence). Trimming removed 3 bases at V and 0 bases at J, with 13 bases between. CDR3 length: 16 amino acids. The CDR3 nucleotides read TGTGCCAGCAGCTCAGGGTCGCGGAACTCTGGAAACACCATATATTTT. This gives the protein CASSSGSRNSGNTIYF.

The chain couples TRBV3-1 (or the pseudogene TRBV3-2) to TRBJ2-5; D gene unclear. V dropped 1 base and J dropped 1 base, with 7 bases sitting between them. The CDR3 has 14 amino acids. The germline V gene has CDR1 LGHDT and CDR2 YNNKEL (reference sequence). The CDR3: CASSQVFIQETQYF. The CDR3 coding sequence is TGTGCCAGCAGCCAAGTCTTTATCCAAGAGACCCAGTACTTC.

This chain uses TRBV6-1 with TRBJ1-3; TRBD1 is a possible D gene (5 bases). CDR1 is MNHNS and CDR2 is SASEGT in the germline V gene. With 2 bases removed from V and 4 bases from J, the gap between germline ends came to 12 bases. The CDR3 runs 15 residues. The CDR3 coding sequence is TGTGCCAGCAGTGAATCATGGGGCTCGGGAAACACCATATATTTT. It translates to CASSESWGSGNTIYF.

This clone came up once. J is TRBJ2-1 and V is TRBV6-2 or TRBV6-3, with a weak D call TRBD2 (5 bases). Germline assignment: CDR1 MNHEY and CDR2 SVGEGT. V lost 6 bases and J 6 bases, leaving 18 bases between the germline ends. There are 15 residues in the CDR3. The CDR3 sequence is CASSREGGPVNEQFF. CDR3 bases: TGTGCCAGCAGCCGAGAGGGTGGACCGGTCAATGAGCAGTTCTTC.

This clone was picked up a small number of times. The rearrangement uses TRBV7-2 and TRBJ1-2; 9 bases align to TRBD1. Germline lookup yields CDR1 SGHTA and CDR2 FQGNSA. V lost 5 bases, J lost 8 bases, and 12 bases stayed unmatched. The CDR3 is made up of 15 amino acids. As DNA, the CDR3 is TGTGCCAGCAGCCCCTCCGGGACAGGGACAAGGGGCTACACCTTC. As protein: CASSPSGTGTRGYTF.

V and J are TRBV18 and TRBJ1-6, with D possibly matching TRBD1 (5 bases). This CDR3 has 14 residues. CDR1 is KGHSH, CDR2 LQKENI, per germline. Trimming left V 3 bases short and J 9 bases short, with 12 bases between. CDR3: CASSPQGKGSPLHF. In DNA, the CDR3 is TGTGCCAGCTCACCGCAGGGAAAAGGTTCACCCCTCCACTTT.

The rearrangement joins TRBV7-8 to TRBJ1-1; D is ambiguous. Trimming removed 0 bases at V and 1 base at J, with 12 bases between. The germline V gene has CDR1 SGHVS and CDR2 FQNEAQ. The CDR3 spans 16 residues. CDR3 DNA: TGTGCCAGCAGCTTAGCCCGGAGGCGGGAGAACACTGAAGCTTTCTTT. Amino acid sequence: CASSLARRRENTEAFF.

On this clone: The junction does not match germline at one end; this may be a read error. J is TRBJ2-1 and V is TRBV7-2; 7 nucleotides align to TRBD2. This CDR3 is built from 15 residues. From germline, CDR1 is SGHTA and CDR2 FQGNSA. In nucleotides, the CDR3 is TGTGCCAGCAGCCTAGCGCCGCTGGGGGGGAATGAGCAGTTCTTC. It specifies CASSLAPLGGNEQFF.

This chain joins TRBV4-1 and TRBJ1-2, with TRBD1 as a possible D gene (5 bases). The germline V and J ends were trimmed by 3 bases and 4 bases, with 15 bases remaining between them. The length of the CDR3 is 15 residues. Germline V gives CDR1 MGHRA, CDR2 YSYEKL. CDR3 region: CASSHKEGMSYGYTF. As DNA, the CDR3 is TGCGCCAGCAGCCATAAGGAGGGGATGAGCTATGGCTACACCTTC.

The chain couples TRBV14 to TRBJ2-1; D possibly corresponds to TRBD1 (7 bases). This CDR3 is 14 amino acids long. Germline loops: CDR1 SGHDN, CDR2 FVKESK. V was shortened by 2 bases and J by 9 bases, with 14 bases between the two germline ends. Here the CDR3 reads CASSQTSRGVEQFF. The CDR3 DNA reads as TGTGCCAGCAGCCAAACATCCAGGGGGGTTGAGCAGTTCTTC.

The V gene is TRBV6-2 or TRBV6-3, the J gene TRBJ1-1; no firm D call. The CDR3 sequence is 13 residues long. The V gene's germline CDR1 is MNHEY and CDR2 SVGEGT. Trimming shortened V by 2 bases and J by 5 bases, and 9 bases separated the two germline ends. The CDR3 reads CASSYTGMTEAFF. Written as DNA, the CDR3 is TGTGCCAGCAGTTACACCGGGATGACTGAAGCTTTCTTT.

This chain uses TRBV20-1 with TRBJ1-1; D gene unclear. Germline V lookup: CDR1 DFQATT, CDR2 SNEGSKA (reference sequence). With 6 bases removed from V and 7 bases from J, the gap between germline ends came to 9 bases. The CDR3 has 10 residues. The CDR3 region is CSAHSVEAFF. The CDR3 DNA reads as TGCAGTGCCCACTCCGTTGAAGCTTTCTTT.

The rearrangement uses TRBV7-2 and TRBJ2-5, with 11 positions matching TRBD1. V lost 5 bases to trimming and J lost 3 bases; unmatched junction nucleotides: 2. CDR1 SGHTA and CDR2 FQGNSA come from the germline V gene. This CDR3 spans 14 amino acids. CDR3 nucleotides: TGTGCCAGCAGCGGGACAGGGGGGAAAGAGACCCAGTACTTC. Protein sequence: CASSGTGGKETQYF.

The gene calls are TRBV6-2 or TRBV6-3 and TRBJ1-5; 10 bases match TRBD1. This CDR3 is 19 amino acids long. Per the germline V gene, CDR1 is MNHEY and CDR2 is SVGEGT. V lost 2 bases and J lost 2; bases outside the gene matches: 12. The CDR3 sequence: CASSYAGTGAGPGNQPQHF. CDR3 nucleotides: TGTGCCAGCAGTTACGCGGGGACAGGGGCGGGCCCAGGCAATCAGCCCCAGCATTTT.

The rearrangement uses TRBV7-3 and TRBJ1-6, with D maybe TRBD1 (5 bases). Germline V gene sequence: CDR1 SGHTA, CDR2 FQGTGA. The germline V and J ends were trimmed by 2 bases and 11 bases, with 16 bases remaining between them. The CDR3 contains 15 residues. The CDR3 region has the DNA TGTGCCAGCAGCTTATACCATGGGGGGGGTACACCCCTCCACTTT. Its translation is CASSLYHGGGTPLHF.

V is TRBV7-2 and J is TRBJ2-4, with a possible D match to TRBD2 (5 bases). V lost 0 bases to trimming and J lost 0 bases, with 9 bases between them. From germline, CDR1 is SGHTA and CDR2 FQGNSA. This CDR3 region has 16 residues. DNA for the CDR3: TGTGCCAGCAGCTTAGCGCTCGGGATAGCCAAAAACATTCAGTACTTC. It specifies CASSLALGIAKNIQYF.

This chain connects TRBV6-2 or TRBV6-3 to TRBJ1-2; tentatively, D is TRBD1 (5 bases). The CDR3 contains 15 residues. Germline V gene lookup returns CDR1 MNHEY and CDR2 SVGEGT. V was trimmed by 5 bases and J by 3 bases, leaving 16 bases between them. CDR3 residues: CASSSRGSLDYGYTF. The CDR3 bases are TGTGCCAGCAGTAGCCGGGGGAGCCTTGACTATGGCTACACCTTC.

V is TRBV4-1 and J is TRBJ2-2; TRBD1 is a possible D gene (7 bases). Trimming cost V 0 bases and J 6 bases, with 20 bases left between them. CDR1 MGHRA and CDR2 YSYEKL come from the germline V gene. The CDR3 contains 18 residues. For the CDR3, the DNA is TGCGCCAGCAGCCAAGAGGTGGCGGAGGGGGCGATGGCCGGGGAGCTGTTTTTT. Protein: CASSQEVAEGAMAGELFF.

V and J are TRBV14 and TRBJ2-3, with 11 bases aligning to TRBD1. This CDR3 spans 19 amino acids. The germline CDR1 and CDR2 sequences are SGHDN and FVKESK. Trimming took 8 bases from V and 0 from J; bases not matched to a gene: 16. The CDR3 loop is CASAPLKGQGVSSTDTQYF. In DNA, the CDR3 is TGTGCCAGCGCTCCTCTCAAGGGACAGGGGGTATCTAGCACAGATACGCAGTATTTT. Together with reference TRBV14 and TRBJ2-3, the CDR3 gives the full variable domain: EAGVTQFPSHSVIEKGQTVTLRCDPISGHDNLYWYRRVMGKEIKFLLHFVKESKQDESGMPNNRFLAERTGGTYSTLKVQPAELEDSGVYFCASAPLKGQGVSSTDTQYFGPGTRLTVL.

V usage is TRBV4-1 and J usage is TRBJ2-7; TRBD2 aligns across 13 bases. CDR1 MGHRA and CDR2 YSYEKL come from the germline V gene. The CDR3 is made up of 16 amino acids. The V segment lost 4 bases and the J segment 4 bases; nucleotides outside the gene matches: 7. The DNA of the CDR3 is TGCGCCAGCAGCCCCCGGACTAGCGGGGGAATTTACGAGCAGTACTTC. The encoded protein is CASSPRTSGGIYEQYF.